The 31 T cell receptor beta chains below were found in one sample sequenced in a study of blood T cell repertoires in COVID-19. Produced via immunoSEQ multiplex PCR; TCRdb's table is partial and in-frame only. The sample shows 350,000 to 450,000 clones, 75% to 90% of them seen only once. The sequenced sample was peripheral blood. Receptors were obtained from a woman between 18 and 29 years old with acute or convalescent COVID-19.

The genes are TRBV10-1 and TRBJ2-3; 7 bases map to TRBD2. The V and J ends lost 6 bases and 3 bases, in that order; junction bases with no gene match: 6. This CDR3 region has 14 residues. The germline CDR1 and CDR2 sequences are WNHNN and SYGVQD (reference sequence). The CDR3 here is CASSSGRGTDTQYF. The CDR3 nucleotides read TGCGCCAGCAGCTCGGGGAGGGGAACAGATACGCAGTATTTT.

The V and J genes are TRBV29-1 and TRBJ2-7; TRBD1 matches 11 bases. This CDR3 has 14 residues. Germline V lookup: CDR1 SQVTM, CDR2 ANQGSEA. The trim removed 5 bases at V and 1 base at J, leaving 4 bases unmatched. CDR3 sequence reads: CSVYGQGASYEQYF. The CDR3 nucleotides are TGCAGCGTTTACGGACAGGGGGCGTCCTACGAGCAGTACTTC.

The CDR3 coding sequence is TGTGCCATCAGTGACCCCCCAACAGGGGGCGGCAGCTATGGCTACACCTTC. Translation gives CAISDPPTGGGSYGYTF. The V and J genes are TRBV10-3 and TRBJ1-2, with 9 bases fitting TRBD1. Germline CDR1 is ENHRY and CDR2 is SYGVKD. Trimming cost V 3 bases and J 4 bases; bases outside gene matches: 12. The CDR3 covers 17 residues.

This clone came up a few times. V and J are TRBV30 and TRBJ1-2, with D hard to call. Trimming removed 2 bases at V and 6 bases at J, with 7 bases between. The V gene's germline CDR1 is GTSNPN and CDR2 SVGIG (reference sequence). There are 11 residues in the CDR3. The CDR3 protein is CAWSHGDGYTF. CDR3 in DNA: TGTGCCTGGAGTCACGGAGATGGCTACACCTTC.

The chain uses TRBV5-1 and TRBJ1-1, with 9 bases lining up with TRBD1. Germline lookup yields CDR1 SGHRS and CDR2 YFSETQ. J lost 0 bases, V lost 4 bases, and 10 bases had no gene match. CDR3 length equals 17 residues. CDR3 bases: TGCGCCAGCAGCCCTGGGACAGGGACCACACTGAACACTGAAGCTTTCTTT. Translation gives CASSPGTGTTLNTEAFF.

The CDR3 nucleotides are TGTGCCAGCAGCAGGGGACAGAAGAAGTGGGAGTACTTC. It translates to CASSRGQKKWEYF. J is TRBJ2-7 and V is TRBV21-1; whether TRBD1, the table's D call, matches the DNA was not checked. TRBV21-1 is listed as a pseudogene. This CDR3 is built from 13 residues.

V and J are TRBV12-5 and TRBJ1-5; perhaps TRBD1 as D (5 bases). The CDR3 runs to 14 residues. Trimming pared 3 bases from V and 4 bases from J, leaving 10 bases between. Germline V gives CDR1 LGHNT, CDR2 FRNRAP. CDR3 DNA: TGTGCTAGTGGTTTATCGGCAGGGAATCAGCCCCAGCATTTT. Its protein is CASGLSAGNQPQHF. Full variable domain (missing parts from reference TRBV12-5 and TRBJ1-5): DARVTQTPRHKVTEMGQEVTMRCQPILGHNTVFWYRQTMMQGLELLAYFRNRAPLDDSGMPKDRFSAEMPDATLATLKIQPSEPRDSAVYFCASGLSAGNQPQHFGDGTRLSIL.

The chain combines TRBV29-1 with TRBJ1-6; a possible D gene is TRBD1 (5 bases). The length of the CDR3 is 13 residues. Germline V gene sequence: CDR1 SQVTM, CDR2 ANQGSEA. The V end lost 8 bases, the J end lost 7 bases, and 15 bases lay between the germline ends. In DNA, the CDR3 is TGCAGCTTCCGTCAGGGTAGAAATTCACCCCTCCACTTT. It codes for CSFRQGRNSPLHF.

The chain combines TRBV25-1 with TRBJ2-7, with 10 positions matching TRBD1. V lost 3 bases, J lost 5 bases, and 10 bases stayed unmatched. Germline CDR1 MGHDK, CDR2 SYGVNS. The CDR3 is 16 amino acids. CDR3 loop: CASSERTGTGDDEQYF. Written as DNA, the CDR3 is TGTGCCAGCAGTGAGCGTACCGGGACAGGGGACGACGAGCAGTACTTC.

The V and J genes are TRBV5-1 and TRBJ2-7; D is perhaps TRBD1 (6 bases). Between the trimmed V and J ends, which lost 8 bases and 2 bases, there was a span of 17 bases. The CDR3 runs 14 residues. Germline values: CDR1 SGHRS, CDR2 YFSETQ. The CDR3 sequence: CASRYQGGTYEQYF. CDR3 coding DNA: TGCGCCAGTAGATACCAAGGGGGAACCTACGAGCAGTACTTC.

The chain couples TRBV28 to TRBJ2-7, with 8 bases fitting TRBD1. Germline V gene data show CDR1 as MDHEN and CDR2 as SYDVKM. This CDR3 has 14 amino acids. The ends lost 6 bases at V and 10 bases at J; junction bases unmatched: 14. Written as DNA, the CDR3 is TGTGCCAGCAGCCCAACTCTAGGACAGGGCCAACAGTACTTC. Translated, it gives CASSPTLGQGQQYF.

The V and J genes are TRBV30 and TRBJ1-5; TRBD1 matches 9 bases. This CDR3 has 15 residues. The junction had 11 bases not matched to a gene; V was cut back by 7 bases and J by 4 bases. The V gene's germline CDR1 is GTSNPN and CDR2 SVGIG (reference sequence). The CDR3 loop reads CAYTPGQGLNQPQHF. The CDR3 DNA follows: TGTGCCTACACCCCAGGACAGGGGTTAAATCAGCCCCAGCATTTT.

This chain links TRBV2 with TRBJ1-2; 10 positions agree with TRBD1. Germline-derived CDR1 and CDR2 are SNHLY and FYNNEI. This CDR3 comprises 13 residues. J lost 8 bases, V lost 7 bases, and 7 bases had no gene match. CDR3 DNA: TGTGCCAGCACGAGACAGGGGGCGGAAGGCTACACCTTC. It encodes CASTRQGAEGYTF. The full variable domain, in which reference TRBV2 and TRBJ1-2 provide the parts outside the CDR3, is EPEVTQTPSHQVTQMGQEVILRCVPISNHLYFYWYRQILGQKVEFLVSFYNNEISEKSEIFDDQFSVERPDGSNFTLKIRSTKLEDSAMYFCASTRQGAEGYTFGSGTRLTVV.

A few counts support this clone. This chain connects TRBV12-3 or TRBV12-4 to TRBJ1-2; possible D gene TRBD1, 6 bases. The V end was cut by 1 base, the J end by 12 bases, with 12 bases between. The CDR3 extends over 12 amino acids. The CDR3 is CASSLETGRDTF. CDR3 nucleotides: TGTGCCAGCAGTTTAGAGACAGGCCGGGACACCTTC.

The chain couples TRBV9 to TRBJ2-1; TRBD2 agrees at 8 bases. Germline V gives CDR1 SGDLS, CDR2 YYNGEE. The CDR3 runs to 15 residues. The J segment lost 3 bases and the V segment lost 5 bases, leaving 7 bases of the junction unmatched. The CDR3 DNA is TGTGCCAGCAGTCTTACTAGCGGAGTCTACAATGAGCAGTTCTTC. It specifies CASSLTSGVYNEQFF.

The chain has TRBV5-1 and TRBJ2-7, with TRBD1 as a possible D gene (6 bases). Per germline, CDR1 SGHRS and CDR2 YFSETQ. The CDR3 extends over 14 amino acids. Trimming shortened V by 0 bases and J by 3 bases, and 10 bases separated the two germline ends. The CDR3 coding sequence is TGCGCCAGCAGCTTGGCCAGGGGCGACTACGAGCAGTACTTC. Translating it yields CASSLARGDYEQYF.

This clone was seen only a few times. CDR3 nucleotides: TGTGCCAGCAGCCGGGGACAGGGGGACACTGAAGCTTTCTTT. It codes for CASSRGQGDTEAFF. The chain uses TRBV7-2 and TRBJ1-1; TRBD1 matches at 11 bases. Germline-derived CDR1 and CDR2 are SGHTA and FQGNSA. This CDR3 spans 14 amino acids. Unmatched junction bases numbered 2, after V lost 5 bases and J lost 3 bases.

The chain uses TRBV20-1 and TRBJ1-2; D might be TRBD1 (6 bases). This CDR3 region has 13 residues. The germline gives CDR1 DFQATT, CDR2 SNEGSKA (reference sequence). The V end was cut by 3 bases, the J end by 4 bases, with 12 bases between. In DNA, the CDR3 is TGCAGTGCTAGTTCCGGACAGTTCTATGGCTACACCTTC. This sequence encodes CSASSGQFYGYTF.

The rearrangement uses TRBV2 and TRBJ2-2; 7 bases are a match to TRBD2. Unmatched junction bases numbered 4, after V lost 8 bases and J lost 7 bases. The germline CDR1 and CDR2 sequences are SNHLY and FYNNEI. The CDR3 spans 12 residues. CDR3 amino acids: CASFREDGELFF. In DNA form, the CDR3 reads TGTGCCAGCTTCCGGGAGGACGGGGAGCTGTTTTTT.

The genes are TRBV27 and TRBJ2-1; D gene uncertain. The V end was cut by 5 bases, the J end by 8 bases, with 13 bases between. CDR3 length: 13 residues. CDR1 and CDR2 (germline): MNHEY, SMNVEV (reference sequence). The CDR3 spells CASSTTQIDEQFF. CDR3 coding DNA: TGTGCCAGCAGTACTACCCAAATTGATGAGCAGTTCTTC.

V gene TRBV6-5 combines with J gene TRBJ1-1; 10 bases are a match to TRBD1. The CDR3 extends over 15 amino acids. Trimming at V came to 7 bases and at J to 1 base, leaving 6 bases not matched to a gene. Germline CDR1 MNHEY, CDR2 SVGAGI. This chain's CDR3 is CASTTGGSWNTEAFF. CDR3 sequence (DNA): TGTGCCAGCACGACAGGGGGCTCTTGGAACACTGAAGCTTTCTTT.

This sequence joins TRBV10-1 and TRBJ1-5; possible D gene TRBD1, 5 bases. Germline assignment: CDR1 WNHNN and CDR2 SYGVQD (reference sequence). The CDR3 contains 15 residues. V shed 2 bases and J shed 2 bases, with 10 bases lying between them. The CDR3 DNA is TGCGCCAGCAGTGAGGGAGGGGACGGCAATCAGCCCCAGCATTTT. Protein product: CASSEGGDGNQPQHF.

The V call is TRBV5-1, the J call TRBJ2-1, with TRBD2 identical over 7 bases. This CDR3 region has 14 residues. Germline CDR1 is SGHRS and CDR2 is YFSETQ. J lost 7 bases, V lost 4 bases, and 8 bases had no gene match. DNA of the CDR3: TGCGCCAGCAGCGGCGGGGGACCCACAAATGAGCAGTTCTTC. Amino acid sequence: CASSGGGPTNEQFF.

The chain uses TRBV4-1 and TRBJ2-3, with 11 positions matching TRBD2. Germline V lookup: CDR1 MGHRA, CDR2 YSYEKL. This CDR3 spans 17 amino acids. V shed 4 bases, J shed 0 bases, and the junction held 6 bases outside the gene matches. The CDR3 DNA is TGCGCCAGCAGCCGAAATCTAGCGGGGGGTAGCACAGATACGCAGTATTTT. It translates to CASSRNLAGGSTDTQYF.

On this clone: Other DNA sequences of this sample code for an identical CDR3. The V and J genes are TRBV2 and TRBJ1-6; D might be TRBD1 (6 bases). Trimming pared 2 bases from V and 7 bases from J, leaving 9 bases between. The CDR3 is 14 residues long. In germline, CDR1 is SNHLY, CDR2 FYNNEI. The CDR3 region is CASSERQGNSPLHF. CDR3 DNA: TGTGCCAGCAGTGAACGTCAGGGGAATTCACCCCTCCACTTT.

Only one count was recorded for this clone. The gene calls are TRBV19 and TRBJ2-6; TRBD1 might be the D (5 bases). CDR3 length: 15 amino acids. The V end lost 7 bases, the J end lost 0 bases, and 10 bases lay between the germline ends. The germline gives CDR1 LNHDA, CDR2 SQIVND (reference sequence). The CDR3 DNA reads as TGTGCCAGTAAGGCAGGGTTCTCTGGGGCCAACGTCCTGACTTTC. It encodes CASKAGFSGANVLTF.

The chain carries TRBV7-2 and TRBJ2-2; D gene uncertain. The V end was cut by 4 bases, the J end by 3 bases, with 6 bases between. The V gene's germline CDR1 is SGHTA and CDR2 FQGNSA. The CDR3 totals 13 residues. CDR3 DNA: TGTGCCAGCAGCTCCGACTACACCGGGGAGCTGTTTTTT. Translated, it gives CASSSDYTGELFF.

This chain joins TRBV27 and TRBJ1-6; perhaps TRBD1 as D (5 bases). V lost 6 bases to trimming and J lost 9 bases, with 15 bases between them. Germline loops: CDR1 MNHEY, CDR2 SMNVEV (reference sequence). The CDR3 sequence is 14 residues long. The CDR3 nucleotides are TGTGCCAGCAGACCGGACACCTACGTTTCACCCCTCCACTTT. Translated: CASRPDTYVSPLHF.

The J gene is TRBJ1-6, the V gene TRBV4-1; no clear D. The CDR3 consists of 15 residues. Trimming took 4 bases from V and 5 from J, leaving 12 bases between them. Germline V gene sequence: CDR1 MGHRA, CDR2 YSYEKL. This chain's CDR3 is CASSRADEDNSPLHF. CDR3 nucleotides: TGCGCCAGCAGCCGAGCGGACGAAGATAATTCACCCCTCCACTTT.

The chain uses TRBV30 and TRBJ1-5, with D hard to call. Trimming removed 0 bases at V and 0 bases at J, with 6 bases between. CDR3 size: 14 residues. Looked up from germline, CDR1 is GTSNPN and CDR2 is SVGIG (reference sequence). This CDR3 reads CAWSVLGSNQPQHF. The CDR3, as DNA: TGTGCCTGGAGTGTACTAGGTAGCAATCAGCCCCAGCATTTT.

This rearrangement joins TRBV19 to TRBJ1-5; D gene ambiguous. Germline CDR1 reads LNHDA; CDR2 reads SQIVND (reference sequence). V lost 5 bases, J lost 4 bases, and 12 bases lay in between. The CDR3 extends over 14 amino acids. Written as DNA, the CDR3 is TGTGCCAGTAGTCGAGTGGGAGGGAATCAGCCCCAGCATTTT. Protein product: CASSRVGGNQPQHF.